Following are 32 T cell receptor beta chains from one sample sequenced in a study of T cells after posttransplantation cyclophosphamide. Generated by immunoSEQ multiplex PCR, the TCRdb table keeps only in-frame clones and is missing some. The sample has 45,000 to 60,000 clones, 92% seen once. Source material: PBMCs. These receptors were taken from a woman aged 50 to 65 in good health and a related stem cell transplant donor.

The rearrangement uses TRBV18 and TRBJ1-1; TRBD1 matches at 9 bases. CDR3 length: 13 residues. V shed 6 bases, J shed 5 bases, and the junction held 4 bases outside the gene matches. Germline loops: CDR1 KGHSH, CDR2 LQKENI. The CDR3 sequence: CASSRDRGTEAFF. DNA for the CDR3: TGTGCCAGCTCTCGCGACAGGGGGACTGAAGCTTTCTTT.

This sequence joins TRBV10-1 and TRBJ1-1; D possibly corresponds to TRBD1 (5 bases). V was cut by 4 bases and J by 8 bases, with 14 bases left in between. The CDR3 loop spans 13 amino acids. Germline-derived CDR1 and CDR2 are WNHNN and SYGVQD (reference sequence). CDR3 in amino acids: CASSGSGGLEAFF. CDR3 sequence (DNA): TGCGCCAGCAGTGGCTCCGGGGGACTAGAAGCTTTCTTT.

Points on this clone: This specimen includes other DNA sequences encoding the same CDR3. This sequence joins TRBV19 and TRBJ1-1, with a weak D call TRBD1 (6 bases). The V gene lost 6 bases and the J gene lost 5 bases, with 13 bases spanning the gap. The CDR3 has 13 residues. The germline CDR1 and CDR2 sequences are LNHDA and SQIVND (reference sequence). This CDR3 is CASRLGGATEAFF. The CDR3 bases are TGTGCCAGTAGATTGGGGGGGGCAACTGAAGCTTTCTTT.

In its sample, this clone was seen once. This chain connects TRBV5-8 to TRBJ1-2; TRBD1 agrees at 8 bases. This CDR3 has 14 amino acids. Looked up from germline, CDR1 is SGHTS and CDR2 is YDEGEE. V was pared by 3 bases and J by 4 bases, with 5 bases of the junction left unmatched. The CDR3 DNA follows: TGTGCCAGCAGCTGGGGACAGGTACTCTATGGCTACACCTTC. Its protein product is CASSWGQVLYGYTF.

The chain is built from TRBV27 and TRBJ2-2; 8 bases map to TRBD1. This CDR3 region has 15 residues. Germline CDR1 reads MNHEY; CDR2 reads SMNVEV (reference sequence). V lost 6 bases and J lost 2; bases outside the gene matches: 5. The CDR3 here is CASSRTGTNTGELFF. As DNA, the CDR3 is TGTGCCAGCAGCCGGACAGGGACCAACACCGGGGAGCTGTTTTTT.

This rearrangement joins TRBV7-9 to TRBJ2-5; the D gene is possibly TRBD2 (6 bases). V was pared by 3 bases and J by 3 bases, with 11 bases between. CDR3 length equals 14 residues. The germline CDR1 and CDR2 sequences are SEHNR and FQNEAQ (reference sequence). CDR3 sequence reads: CASSLRLGEETQYF. As DNA, the CDR3 is TGTGCCAGCAGCTTGAGACTAGGGGAAGAGACCCAGTACTTC.

V and J are TRBV11-2 and TRBJ2-3; TRBD2 matches 9 bases. Trimming at V came to 0 bases and at J to 6 bases, leaving 10 bases not matched to a gene. This CDR3 comprises 17 residues. Germline values: CDR1 SGHAT, CDR2 FQNNGV. CDR3 sequence reads: CASSLEGGGGAYDTQYF. In DNA form, the CDR3 reads TGTGCCAGCAGCTTAGAAGGGGGCGGGGGGGCCTACGATACGCAGTATTTT.

This sequence joins TRBV2 and TRBJ2-5, with TRBD1 as a possible D gene (6 bases). From germline, CDR1 is SNHLY and CDR2 FYNNEI. The CDR3 has 16 residues. V dropped 6 bases and J dropped 5 bases, with 22 bases sitting between them. CDR3 in amino acids: CASRQSGAGRDETQYF. The CDR3 nucleotides read TGTGCCAGCAGACAATCAGGGGCGGGCCGGGATGAGACCCAGTACTTC.

The count of this clone is one. For the CDR3, the DNA is TGTGCCAGCACCCAGACAGGGCAGGGGCAGCCCCAGCATTTT. Translated: CASTQTGQGQPQHF. This chain connects TRBV2 to TRBJ1-5; 7 nucleotides match TRBD1. CDR1 is SNHLY and CDR2 is FYNNEI in the germline V gene. Losses at the gene ends were 7 bases for V and 7 bases for J; bases not matched to a gene: 10. This CDR3 region has 14 residues.

The rearrangement links TRBV9 to TRBJ1-4; D may be TRBD1 (6 bases). V lost 4 bases to trimming and J lost 3 bases, with 22 bases between them. This CDR3 region has 18 residues. Germline CDR1 is SGDLS and CDR2 is YYNGEE. Here the CDR3 DNA reads TGTGCCAGCAGCCCACGGGAGGGCAGGGGTGAGGCTAATGAAAAACTGTTTTTT. This codes for CASSPREGRGEANEKLFF.

The V and J genes are TRBV19 and TRBJ2-5; TRBD2 matches at 10 bases. In germline, CDR1 is LNHDA, CDR2 SQIVND (reference sequence). This CDR3 has 16 amino acids. V was clipped by 5 bases and J by 1 base; unmatched bases: 7. Here the CDR3 DNA reads TGTGCCAGTAGTTTACTAGCGGGAACTCTCCAAGAGACCCAGTACTTC. Translating it yields CASSLLAGTLQETQYF.

Points on this clone: Here the CDR3 omits its conserved ending phenylalanine or tryptophan, so a read error is the likely source. The V gene is TRBV4-1, the J gene TRBJ1-2; 8 bases fit TRBD1. Germline CDR1 is MGHRA and CDR2 is YSYEKL. Trimming removed 0 bases from V and 1 base from J; junction bases left unmatched: 4. This CDR3 spans 16 amino acids. DNA for the CDR3: TGCGCCAGCAGCCAAGACTGGGACAGGAATAACTATGGCTACACCGTC. It is translated as CASSQDWDRNNYGYTV.

The V call is TRBV10-3, the J call TRBJ1-1; 10 bases are shared with TRBD1. Trimming at V came to 5 bases and at J to 4 bases, leaving 4 bases not matched to a gene. The CDR3 has 14 amino acids. The germline V gene encodes CDR1 ENHRY and CDR2 SYGVKD. CDR3 amino acids: CAISSGTGATEAFF. The DNA of the CDR3 is TGTGCCATCAGTTCCGGGACAGGGGCCACTGAAGCTTTCTTT.

In the case of this clone: Germline is not matched at one junction end, which may reflect a read error. Other nucleotide sequences from this sample produce the same CDR3. DNA for the CDR3: TGTGCCAGCAGCCAAGGGACAGGCGGTAATTCCCCCCTCCACTTT. Encoded protein: CASSQGTGGNSPLHF. The chain is built from TRBV4-2 and TRBJ1-6; 7 bases align to TRBD1. This CDR3 region has 15 residues. Germline assignment: CDR1 LGHNA and CDR2 YNFKEQ.

J is TRBJ1-2 and V is TRBV7-2, with 8 bases identical to TRBD1. V lost 1 base, J lost 6 bases, and 10 bases stayed unmatched. Germline values: CDR1 SGHTA, CDR2 FQGNSA. This CDR3 is 16 amino acids long. CDR3 protein: CASSLGGRPGGHGYTF. CDR3 in DNA: TGTGCCAGCAGCTTAGGGGGGCGGCCAGGGGGCCATGGCTACACCTTC.

The chain uses TRBV28 and TRBJ1-2; D unresolved. CDR1 is MDHEN and CDR2 is SYDVKM in the germline V gene. The CDR3 consists of 12 residues. Trimming took 8 bases from V and 4 from J, leaving 11 bases between them. The CDR3 coding sequence is TGTGCCAGCGGCGGGGTGGTCTATGGCTACACCTTC. Translating it yields CASGGVVYGYTF.

The rearrangement uses TRBV15 and TRBJ2-3, with 10 bases that match TRBD2. The junction had 6 bases not matched to a gene; V was cut back by 5 bases and J by 10 bases. The germline CDR1 and CDR2 sequences are LNHNV and YYDKDF (reference sequence). CDR3 length equals 13 residues. In DNA form, the CDR3 reads TGTGCCACCAGCTCGGGGACTAGCGATCCGCAGTATTTT. It yields the protein CATSSGTSDPQYF.

This clone turned up a few times. J is TRBJ2-1 and V is TRBV16; D is unclear. V was clipped by 3 bases and J by 6 bases, with 6 bases between them. The CDR3 has 12 amino acids. From germline, CDR1 is KGHSY and CDR2 FQNENV. The CDR3 DNA reads as TGTGCCAGCAGCCACAGTCCCAATGAGCAGTTCTTC. Residues: CASSHSPNEQFF. Full variable domain (missing parts from reference TRBV16 and TRBJ2-1): GEEVAQTPKHLVRGEGQKAKLYCAPIKGHSYVFWYQQVLKNEFKFLISFQNENVFDETGMPKERFSAKCLPNSPCSLEIQATKLEDSAVYFCASSHSPNEQFFGPGTRLTVL.

This chain uses TRBV25-1 with TRBJ1-4; perhaps TRBD1 as D (5 bases). The germline V and J ends were trimmed by 5 bases and 7 bases, with 17 bases remaining between them. Germline-derived CDR1 and CDR2 are MGHDK and SYGVNS. The CDR3 is 15 amino acids. The CDR3 DNA is TGTGCCAGCAGTTTGACTCTACAGGCCGGTGAAAAACTGTTTTTT. Its translation: CASSLTLQAGEKLFF.

The chain is built from TRBV29-1 and TRBJ2-7; 16 bases match TRBD2. The CDR3 has 18 amino acids. J gave up 2 bases and V 4 bases, and 11 bases lay outside the gene matches. The germline gives CDR1 SQVTM, CDR2 ANQGSEA. The DNA of the CDR3 is TGCAGCGTTGGCCCCAAGGGACTAGCGGGAGGGCCTCCCTACGAGCAGTACTTC. This codes for CSVGPKGLAGGPPYEQYF.

V is TRBV6-5 and J is TRBJ1-5, with D perhaps matching TRBD1 (5 bases). Trimming stripped 5 bases from V and 2 bases from J, with 13 bases between. CDR1 is MNHEY, CDR2 SVGAGI, per germline. The CDR3 covers 15 residues. CDR3 sequence: CASSPVGGGNQPQHF. The CDR3 DNA reads as TGTGCCAGCAGTCCGGTTGGGGGGGGCAATCAGCCCCAGCATTTT.

Concerning this clone itself: Other DNA sequences from this sample encode an identical CDR3 as well. The J gene is TRBJ2-3, the V gene TRBV4-1; D unclear. There are 13 residues in the CDR3. CDR1 and CDR2 (germline): MGHRA, YSYEKL. The V end lost 3 bases, the J end lost 3 bases, and 7 bases lay between the germline ends. The CDR3 coding sequence is TGCGCCAGCAGCCAGGTCCTAACAGATACGCAGTATTTT. It is translated as CASSQVLTDTQYF.

CDR3 DNA sequence: TGTGCCAGCAGACTCGCAGGGGCGAGTTCACCCCTCCACTTT. Translating it yields CASRLAGASSPLHF. The chain combines TRBV28 with TRBJ1-6; maybe TRBD1 (6 bases). Trimming stripped 6 bases from V and 9 bases from J, with 15 bases between. There are 14 residues in the CDR3. Looked up from germline, CDR1 is MDHEN and CDR2 is SYDVKM.

The CDR3: CASSILGARGNTEAFF. In DNA, the CDR3 is TGTGCCAGTAGCATCCTTGGGGCCAGGGGAAACACTGAAGCTTTCTTT. The chain links TRBV19 to TRBJ1-1, with a weak D call TRBD1 (6 bases). There are 16 residues in the CDR3. Germline CDR1 reads LNHDA; CDR2 reads SQIVND (reference sequence). V shed 6 bases and J shed 2 bases, with 19 bases lying between them.

V and J are TRBV6-5 and TRBJ1-5; D is ambiguous. Germline values: CDR1 MNHEY, CDR2 SVGAGI. Deletions cut 8 bases from V and 2 bases from J, with 7 bases between. This CDR3 contains 12 residues. The DNA of the CDR3 is TGTGCCAGCGGGGAGGGCAATCAGCCCCAGCATTTT. The encoded protein is CASGEGNQPQHF.

J is TRBJ2-3 and V is TRBV4-1; D not resolved. CDR3 length: 15 residues. The V gene's germline CDR1 is MGHRA and CDR2 YSYEKL. V lost 2 bases to trimming and J lost 0 bases, with 9 bases between them. CDR3 region: CASSQQAPSTDTQYF. CDR3 coding DNA: TGCGCCAGCAGCCAACAGGCTCCAAGCACAGATACGCAGTATTTT.

The chain recombines TRBV6-5 with TRBJ2-7; 11 bases map to TRBD1. Germline CDR1 is MNHEY and CDR2 is SVGAGI. The CDR3 loop spans 15 amino acids. The J segment lost 6 bases and the V segment lost 0 bases, leaving 4 bases of the junction unmatched. The CDR3 sequence is CASSYSWTGGAEQYF. In DNA, the CDR3 is TGTGCCAGCAGTTACTCATGGACAGGGGGCGCCGAGCAGTACTTC.

This clone has just one count. V and J are TRBV6-4 and TRBJ2-7; 11 bases match TRBD1. This CDR3 has 14 amino acids. With 5 bases clipped from V and 3 bases from J, the junction kept 3 bases outside the gene matches. Looked up from germline, CDR1 is MRHNA and CDR2 is SNTAGT. CDR3 loop: CASSSGTGGYEQYF. CDR3 DNA: TGTGCCAGCAGTTCCGGGACAGGGGGCTACGAGCAGTACTTC.

The CDR3 protein is CASSLARWLPTWETQYF. The CDR3 region has the DNA TGTGCCAGCAGCTTAGCCCGGTGGCTGCCGACATGGGAGACCCAGTACTTC. The genes are TRBV7-8 and TRBJ2-5; the D is unclear. The V end was cut by 0 bases, the J end by 5 bases, with 19 bases between. Germline values: CDR1 SGHVS, CDR2 FQNEAQ. The CDR3 extends over 17 amino acids.

This chain joins TRBV4-1 and TRBJ1-4; TRBD1 matches at 9 bases. The germline CDR1 and CDR2 sequences are MGHRA and YSYEKL. This CDR3 region has 17 residues. Germline trimming cut 0 bases from V and 5 bases from J; bases unmatched to any gene: 7. DNA for the CDR3: TGCGCCAGCAGCCAAGATAGGGCCGGGACAGGGAATGAAAAACTGTTTTTT. Protein product: CASSQDRAGTGNEKLFF.

The chain uses TRBV5-6 and TRBJ2-7, with a possible D match to TRBD2 (6 bases). V lost 1 base and J 7 bases, leaving 18 bases between the germline ends. The CDR3 runs to 15 residues. Germline lookup yields CDR1 SGHDT and CDR2 YYEEEE. CDR3 coding DNA: TGTGCCAGCAGCTTGAAGCGGGCAGGATCGTGGGAGCAGTACTTC. Amino acids: CASSLKRAGSWEQYF.

The chain is built from TRBV9 and TRBJ2-1; TRBD2 is a possible D gene (6 bases). Trimming took 4 bases from V and 4 from J, leaving 15 bases between them. The CDR3 is 15 residues long. CDR1 and CDR2 (germline): SGDLS, YYNGEE. The CDR3 region is CASSPQSGGYNEQFF. The DNA of the CDR3 is TGTGCCAGCAGCCCCCAGAGCGGAGGGTACAATGAGCAGTTCTTC.